The 2 T cell receptor beta chains presented below share a single source sample, sequenced in a study of shared clonotypes between healthy human individuals (dated by TCRdb to between 2020 and 2021). The library was generated by the immunoSEQ multiplex PCR assay. Held by TCRdb, this immuneACCESS table contains in-frame sequences only and omits some clones. Under half of the omission traces to an unresolved V gene where checked; the cause of the rest is unknown. This sample holds around 1.9 million clones; around 93% were observed only once. More than 1.5% of the sample lies in the top ten. CD8 naive samples were CD45RO-negative cells positively selected for CCR7, giving a CD45RA+CCR7+ population that excluded TemRA cells. Sequencing was carried out using naive CD8+ T cells from PBMCs. The cell subset or site label corresponds to: CD45RA+CCR7+. Every receptor here comes from a man aged 18 to 29 in good health. Some clones in this sample may be carry-over from other donors' samples.

This clone appeared a single time. The genes are TRBV9 and TRBJ2-1; D may be TRBD2 (5 bases). This CDR3 has 14 amino acids. Germline CDR1 and CDR2: SGDLS and YYNGEE. V dropped 0 bases and J dropped 9 bases, with 13 bases sitting between them. CDR3 coding DNA: TGTGCCAGCAGCGTAGATCTAGGCCGGGGTGAGCAGTTCTTC. Protein product: CASSVDLGRGEQFF.

The chain joins TRBV4-1 to TRBJ1-2; D unclear. Germline V gene sequence: CDR1 MGHRA, CDR2 YSYEKL. CDR3 length: 14 residues. The germline V and J ends were trimmed by 3 bases and 4 bases, with 12 bases remaining between them. The CDR3 sequence: CASSQAGIGYGYTF. CDR3 in DNA: TGCGCCAGCAGCCAGGCGGGGATTGGCTATGGCTACACCTTC.